This is a list of T cell receptor beta chains from one sample in a study of blood T cell repertoires in COVID-19. Measured with immunoSEQ multiplex PCR; TCRdb has only the in-frame clones, and not every one. The repertoire holds under 150,000 clones, with 70% to 90% as singletons. Sequencing input: peripheral blood. These receptors all come from a woman aged 60-70 years with COVID-19, enrolled during active disease. Both conserved end residues are part of each CDR3. A D gene is named only where the DNA matches it firmly.

cdr3_nt	cdr3_aa	d_call	v_call	j_call
TGTGCCTGGAGGCTAGCGGGGGGGCGGATTGAGCAGTTCTTC	CAWRLAGGRIEQFF	TRBD2	TRBV30	TRBJ2-1
TGTGCCAGCAGCGATTCGGTATTACCAAATAATTCACCCCTCCACTTT	CASSDSVLPNNSPLHF	.	TRBV27	TRBJ1-6
TGTGCCAGCAGCGTAGTTGGGGGCCCCTACAATGAGCAGTTCTTC	CASSVVGGPYNEQFF	.	TRBV9	TRBJ2-1
TGTGCCAGCTCACCAAAGAAAGGCGGGGGATACACCGGGGAGCTGTTTTTT	CASSPKKGGGYTGELFF	TRBD2	TRBV18	TRBJ2-2
TGCGCCAGCAGCCCGGGGACTAGCGGCCAAGAGACCCAGTACTTC	CASSPGTSGQETQYF	TRBD2	TRBV5-1	TRBJ2-5
TGTGCCAGCAGCTTAGTGGGACAGGGGATGTCTGAAGCTTTCTTT	CASSLVGQGMSEAFF	TRBD1	TRBV7-6	TRBJ1-1
TGTGCCAGCAGTCCTCGAATCGGGGATCAGCCCCAGCATTTT	CASSPRIGDQPQHF	.	TRBV27	TRBJ1-5
TGTGCCAGCAGCCTTAAAGAGACCCAGTACTTC	CASSLKETQYF	.	TRBV6-5	TRBJ2-5
TGTGCCAGCAGCCCGCAGGGGTTAGCTGAAGCTTTCTTT	CASSPQGLAEAFF	.	TRBV7-3	TRBJ1-1
TGTGCCAGCAGCCGAACTAGCGGGGGGACCACAGATACGCAGTATTTT	CASSRTSGGTTDTQYF	TRBD2	TRBV11-2	TRBJ2-3
TGCAGTGCTAGTGCCGGGACTAGCGACGAGCAGTACTTC	CSASAGTSDEQYF	TRBD2	TRBV20-1	TRBJ2-7
TGTGCCAGCAGTTTCGTGCCAGATGAAGCTTTCTTT	CASSFVPDEAFF	.	TRBV12-3/TRBV12-4	TRBJ1-1
TGTGCCAGCAGCTTTGGGACAGGGGTGACTGAAGCTTTCTTT	CASSFGTGVTEAFF	TRBD1	TRBV7-9	TRBJ1-1
TGTGCCAGCCTCGACCGACAGGGTAGCACAGATACGCAGTATTTT	CASLDRQGSTDTQYF	TRBD1	TRBV2	TRBJ2-3
TGCGCCAGCAGCTTGACCGGGACAGCGAACACCGGGGAGCTGTTTTTT	CASSLTGTANTGELFF	TRBD1	TRBV5-1	TRBJ2-2
TGCAGCGTGGACCGGGTTGGGGGCGAGGGGACCCAGTACTTC	CSVDRVGGEGTQYF	.	TRBV29-1	TRBJ2-5
TGTGCCAGCGGGGACAGCCTCTACGAGCAGTACTTC	CASGDSLYEQYF	TRBD1	TRBV19	TRBJ2-7
TGTGCCAGCAGTGACTCCCAGACAGGGGGAGGAGCAGATACGCAGTATTTT	CASSDSQTGGGADTQYF	TRBD1	TRBV6-4	TRBJ2-3
TGTGCCAGCACCATTGGGAGGATCCACACCGGGGAGCTGTTTTTT	CASTIGRIHTGELFF	.	TRBV2	TRBJ2-2
TGTGCCAGTAGTTTTTCGGCTGGGTACGGGGGGGAAGAGACCCAGTACTTC	CASSFSAGYGGEETQYF	TRBD2	TRBV19	TRBJ2-5
TGTGCCAGCATGGGCCAGTTCGAGCAGTACTTC	CASMGQFEQYF	.	TRBV2	TRBJ2-7